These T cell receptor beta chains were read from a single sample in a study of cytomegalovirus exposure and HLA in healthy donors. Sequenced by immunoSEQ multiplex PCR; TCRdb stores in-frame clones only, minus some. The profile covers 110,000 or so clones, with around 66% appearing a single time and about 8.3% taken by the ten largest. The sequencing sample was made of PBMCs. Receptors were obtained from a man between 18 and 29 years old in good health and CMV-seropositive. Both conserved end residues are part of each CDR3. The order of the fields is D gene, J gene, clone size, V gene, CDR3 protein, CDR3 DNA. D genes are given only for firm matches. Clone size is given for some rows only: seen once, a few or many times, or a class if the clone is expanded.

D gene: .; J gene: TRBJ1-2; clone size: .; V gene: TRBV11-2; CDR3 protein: CASSLGSGGDYGYTF; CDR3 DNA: TGTGCCAGCAGCTTAGGGTCGGGGGGAGACTATGGCTACACCTTC
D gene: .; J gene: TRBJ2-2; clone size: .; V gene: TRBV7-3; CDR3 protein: CASSSYNRVPGELFF; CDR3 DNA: TGTGCCAGCAGCTCTTACAACAGGGTCCCCGGGGAGCTGTTTTTT
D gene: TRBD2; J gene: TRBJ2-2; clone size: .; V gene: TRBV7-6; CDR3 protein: CASSPGLAGGPGTGELFF; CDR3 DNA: TGTGCCAGCAGCCCGGGACTAGCGGGGGGGCCAGGCACCGGGGAGCTGTTTTTT
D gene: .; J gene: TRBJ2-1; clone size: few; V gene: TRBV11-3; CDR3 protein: CASSLDNDEQFF; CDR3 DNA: TGTGCCAGCAGCTTAGATAATGATGAGCAGTTCTTC
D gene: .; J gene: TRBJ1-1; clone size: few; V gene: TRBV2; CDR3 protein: CASSVGSWNTEAFF; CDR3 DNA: TGTGCCAGCAGTGTTGGGAGTTGGAACACTGAAGCTTTCTTT
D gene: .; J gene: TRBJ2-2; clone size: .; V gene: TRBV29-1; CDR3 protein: CSVEDPGTNTGELFF; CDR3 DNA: TGCAGCGTTGAAGATCCGGGGACGAACACCGGGGAGCTGTTTTTT
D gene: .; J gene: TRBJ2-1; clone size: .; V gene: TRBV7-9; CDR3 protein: CASSFPGGSYNEQFF; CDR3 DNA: TGTGCCAGCAGCTTCCCAGGCGGGTCCTACAATGAGCAGTTCTTC
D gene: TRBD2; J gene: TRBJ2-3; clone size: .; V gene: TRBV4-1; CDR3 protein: CASSRRGGLAEDTQYF; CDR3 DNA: TGCGCCAGCAGCCGAAGGGGGGGACTAGCGGAAGATACGCAGTATTTT
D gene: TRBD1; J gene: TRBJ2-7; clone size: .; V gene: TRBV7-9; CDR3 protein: CASSLDRGRHEQYF; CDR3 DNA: TGTGCCAGCAGCTTGGACAGGGGGCGACACGAGCAGTACTTC
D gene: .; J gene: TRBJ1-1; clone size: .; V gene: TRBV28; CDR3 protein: CASRRGTEAFF; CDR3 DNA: TGTGCCAGCAGGCGAGGAACTGAAGCTTTCTTT
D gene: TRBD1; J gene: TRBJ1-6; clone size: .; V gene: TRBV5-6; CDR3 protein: CASSFGTGPNSPLHF; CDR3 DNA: TGTGCCAGCAGCTTTGGGACAGGTCCTAATTCACCCCTCCACTTT
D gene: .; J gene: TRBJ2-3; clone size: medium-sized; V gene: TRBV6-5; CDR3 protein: CASSTRDTQYF; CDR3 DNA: TGTGCCAGCAGCACTAGGGATACGCAGTATTTT